The rows below give T cell receptor beta chains drawn from one sample of a study of cytomegalovirus exposure and HLA in healthy donors. The table came from immunoSEQ multiplex PCR; TCRdb's copy has only in-frame clones and leaves some out. The specimen's table records roughly 60,000 clones. The sequenced sample was PBMCs. The origin of the receptors is a woman aged 18 to 35 in good health and CMV-seronegative. Both conserved end residues are part of each CDR3. The D gene is left open where the match is weak.

d_gene: NA
j_gene: TRBJ2-7
v_gene: TRBV6-1
CDR3aa: CASSVGLTVMEQYF
CDR3nt: TGTGCCAGCAGTGTGGGACTGACGGTAATGGAGCAGTACTTC

d_gene: TRBD1
j_gene: TRBJ1-1
v_gene: TRBV2
CDR3aa: CASSRDTPTGGASEAFF
CDR3nt: TGTGCCAGCAGTCGAGATACTCCAACAGGGGGCGCTTCTGAAGCTTTCTTT

d_gene: NA
j_gene: TRBJ1-1
v_gene: TRBV27
CDR3aa: CASSPFSQYNTEAFF
CDR3nt: TGTGCCAGCAGTCCCTTCTCACAGTACAACACTGAAGCTTTCTTT

d_gene: NA
j_gene: TRBJ1-5
v_gene: TRBV19
CDR3aa: CASSTGQFLQPQHF
CDR3nt: TGTGCCAGTAGTACCGGACAGTTTCTTCAGCCCCAGCATTTT

d_gene: NA
j_gene: TRBJ1-3
v_gene: TRBV19
CDR3aa: CASSRQASGNTIYF
CDR3nt: TGTGCCAGTAGTCGACAGGCCTCTGGAAACACCATATATTTT

d_gene: NA
j_gene: TRBJ2-7
v_gene: TRBV5-1
CDR3aa: CASSPLEELIGEQYF
CDR3nt: TGCGCCAGCAGCCCTCTGGAGGAGCTTATAGGCGAGCAGTACTTC

d_gene: TRBD1
j_gene: TRBJ1-2
v_gene: TRBV6-1
CDR3aa: CASREDRDGSYGYTF
CDR3nt: TGTGCCAGCAGGGAGGACAGGGACGGGAGCTATGGCTACACCTTC

d_gene: NA
j_gene: TRBJ1-2
v_gene: TRBV6-1
CDR3aa: CASSAIDSNPNYGYTF
CDR3nt: TGTGCCAGCAGTGCCATCGACAGTAACCCTAACTATGGCTACACCTTC

d_gene: NA
j_gene: TRBJ1-4
v_gene: TRBV5-1
CDR3aa: CASSLAAGINEKLFF
CDR3nt: TGCGCCAGCAGCTTGGCGGCAGGCATCAATGAAAAACTGTTTTTT

d_gene: NA
j_gene: TRBJ1-1
v_gene: TRBV29-1
CDR3aa: CSVQPRGGSNTEAFF
CDR3nt: TGCAGCGTACAGCCCAGGGGTGGGTCGAACACTGAAGCTTTCTTT

d_gene: TRBD2
j_gene: TRBJ2-1
v_gene: TRBV9
CDR3aa: CASSSAGGPYNEQFF
CDR3nt: TGTGCCAGCAGCTCCGCGGGGGGACCTTACAATGAGCAGTTCTTC

d_gene: NA
j_gene: TRBJ1-2
v_gene: TRBV28
CDR3aa: CATTVPGDYGYTF
CDR3nt: TGTGCCACCACAGTCCCAGGGGATTATGGCTACACCTTC

d_gene: TRBD1
j_gene: TRBJ1-1
v_gene: TRBV5-4
CDR3aa: CASSPGQGLIETEAFF
CDR3nt: TGTGCCAGCAGCCCGGGACAGGGGTTGATAGAAACTGAAGCTTTCTTT

d_gene: NA
j_gene: TRBJ1-2
v_gene: TRBV25-1
CDR3aa: CASSEIGSATGVGYTF
CDR3nt: TGTGCCAGCAGTGAGATCGGGTCGGCGACCGGGGTGGGCTACACCTTC

d_gene: TRBD1
j_gene: TRBJ1-2
v_gene: TRBV6-1
CDR3aa: CASRGFPGQGNGYTF
CDR3nt: TGTGCCAGCAGGGGATTTCCGGGACAGGGAAATGGCTACACCTTC

d_gene: NA
j_gene: TRBJ1-1
v_gene: TRBV7-6
CDR3aa: CASSVQGENTEAFF
CDR3nt: TGTGCCAGTTCGGTACAGGGCGAGAACACTGAAGCTTTCTTT

d_gene: NA
j_gene: TRBJ2-7
v_gene: TRBV25-1
CDR3aa: CASSGAPRAPYEQYF
CDR3nt: TGTGCCAGCAGTGGGGCCCCGAGAGCCCCCTACGAGCAGTACTTC

d_gene: TRBD2
j_gene: TRBJ2-7
v_gene: TRBV2
CDR3aa: CASRVTSFYEQYF
CDR3nt: TGTGCCAGCAGGGTGACTAGCTTCTACGAGCAGTACTTC

d_gene: TRBD1
j_gene: TRBJ1-5
v_gene: TRBV6-5
CDR3aa: CASSEGAESNQPQHF
CDR3nt: TGTGCCAGCAGCGAGGGGGCTGAAAGCAATCAGCCCCAGCATTTT

d_gene: NA
j_gene: TRBJ1-6
v_gene: TRBV30
CDR3aa: CAWSVSLRVGALHF
CDR3nt: TGTGCCTGGAGTGTTAGTCTCAGGGTAGGGGCCCTCCACTTT

d_gene: TRBD1
j_gene: TRBJ2-2
v_gene: TRBV6-5
CDR3aa: CASSMGTGDHGELFF
CDR3nt: TGTGCCAGCAGTATGGGGACAGGGGATCACGGGGAGCTGTTTTTT

d_gene: TRBD1
j_gene: TRBJ1-2
v_gene: TRBV7-9
CDR3aa: CASSLPIQGKLYGYTF
CDR3nt: TGTGCCAGCAGCCTTCCGATACAGGGGAAACTATATGGCTACACCTTC

d_gene: TRBD1
j_gene: TRBJ1-2
v_gene: TRBV5-4
CDR3aa: CASSLRQGHYGYTF
CDR3nt: TGTGCCAGCAGCTTGAGACAGGGACACTATGGCTACACCTTC

d_gene: NA
j_gene: TRBJ1-1
v_gene: TRBV28
CDR3aa: CATARADRGTEAFF
CDR3nt: TGTGCCACCGCGCGGGCGGATCGAGGCACTGAAGCTTTCTTT

d_gene: NA
j_gene: TRBJ2-7
v_gene: TRBV6-5
CDR3aa: CASSTGPRSSYEQYF
CDR3nt: TGTGCCAGCAGTACAGGACCCAGGAGCTCCTACGAGCAGTACTTC

d_gene: NA
j_gene: TRBJ1-2
v_gene: TRBV6-5
CDR3aa: CASSWFGGRNYGYTF
CDR3nt: TGTGCCAGCAGTTGGTTCGGGGGGCGTAACTATGGCTACACCTTC

d_gene: NA
j_gene: TRBJ2-5
v_gene: TRBV18
CDR3aa: CASSPELQETQYF
CDR3nt: TGTGCCAGCTCACCGGAGCTACAAGAGACCCAGTACTTC

d_gene: TRBD2
j_gene: TRBJ2-7
v_gene: TRBV13
CDR3aa: CASSLGVAGSYEQYF
CDR3nt: TGTGCCAGCAGCTTAGGAGTAGCGGGGTCCTACGAGCAGTACTTC

d_gene: NA
j_gene: TRBJ2-7
v_gene: TRBV4-1
CDR3aa: CASSQDSQGWGEQYF
CDR3nt: TGCGCCAGCAGCCAAGATTCCCAGGGTTGGGGAGAGCAGTACTTC

d_gene: NA
j_gene: TRBJ1-5
v_gene: TRBV2
CDR3aa: CASREDSQNQPQHF
CDR3nt: TGTGCCAGCAGAGAGGACAGCCAAAATCAGCCCCAGCATTTT

d_gene: NA
j_gene: TRBJ1-1
v_gene: TRBV7-7
CDR3aa: CASSLFRGTEAFF
CDR3nt: TGTGCTAGCAGCCTGTTTCGGGGGACTGAAGCTTTCTTT

d_gene: NA
j_gene: TRBJ2-7
v_gene: TRBV6-5
CDR3aa: CASSLGYEQYF
CDR3nt: TGTGCCAGCAGCCTCGGCTACGAGCAGTACTTC

d_gene: TRBD2
j_gene: TRBJ2-1
v_gene: TRBV5-5
CDR3aa: CASSFTSGSLNEQFF
CDR3nt: TGTGCCAGCAGCTTTACTAGCGGGAGCCTCAATGAGCAGTTCTTC

d_gene: NA
j_gene: TRBJ2-7
v_gene: TRBV4-1
CDR3aa: CASSQGPAGYEQYF
CDR3nt: TGCGCCAGCAGCCAAGGGCCCGCGGGCTACGAGCAGTACTTC

d_gene: NA
j_gene: TRBJ1-1
v_gene: TRBV6-1
CDR3aa: CASAETEAFF
CDR3nt: TGTGCCAGCGCGGAGACTGAAGCTTTCTTT

d_gene: TRBD2
j_gene: TRBJ2-1
v_gene: TRBV6-1
CDR3aa: CASRGLAGNDEQFF
CDR3nt: TGTGCCAGCAGGGGACTAGCGGGAAACGATGAGCAGTTCTTC

d_gene: TRBD1
j_gene: TRBJ1-1
v_gene: TRBV28
CDR3aa: CASSGQAFLNTEAFF
CDR3nt: TGTGCCAGCAGTGGACAGGCTTTTTTGAACACTGAAGCTTTCTTT

d_gene: NA
j_gene: TRBJ2-7
v_gene: TRBV28
CDR3aa: CASSLSRGSSYEQYF
CDR3nt: TGTGCCAGCAGTTTGAGCAGGGGTAGCTCCTACGAGCAGTACTTC

d_gene: TRBD1
j_gene: TRBJ1-4
v_gene: TRBV9
CDR3aa: CASSLQGQGRPNEKLFF
CDR3nt: TGTGCCAGCAGCCTTCAGGGACAGGGAAGACCTAATGAAAAACTGTTTTTT

d_gene: NA
j_gene: TRBJ2-1
v_gene: TRBV5-6
CDR3aa: CASSLGGANYNEQFF
CDR3nt: TGTGCCAGCAGCTTGGGTGGGGCTAACTACAATGAGCAGTTCTTC

d_gene: TRBD2
j_gene: TRBJ2-1
v_gene: TRBV6-5
CDR3aa: CASSYVAGGFSEQFF
CDR3nt: TGTGCCAGCAGTTACGTAGCGGGGGGGTTTAGTGAGCAGTTCTTC

d_gene: TRBD1
j_gene: TRBJ2-7
v_gene: TRBV7-8
CDR3aa: CASSFTTGDEQYF
CDR3nt: TGTGCCAGCAGCTTTACTACAGGGGACGAGCAGTACTTC

d_gene: NA
j_gene: TRBJ1-6
v_gene: TRBV30
CDR3aa: CAWSKVPTGNSPLHF
CDR3nt: TGTGCCTGGAGTAAGGTCCCTACAGGGAATTCACCCCTCCACTTT

d_gene: TRBD2
j_gene: TRBJ2-7
v_gene: TRBV6-5
CDR3aa: CASSGRAYEQYF
CDR3nt: TGTGCCAGCAGCGGGAGGGCCTACGAGCAGTACTTC

d_gene: NA
j_gene: TRBJ1-1
v_gene: TRBV25-1
CDR3aa: CAAGGPNTEAFF
CDR3nt: TGTGCGGCGGGGGGACCGAACACTGAAGCTTTCTTT

d_gene: NA
j_gene: TRBJ1-2
v_gene: TRBV2
CDR3aa: CASSETQRSGYTF
CDR3nt: TGTGCCAGCAGTGAAACTCAGCGATCTGGCTACACCTTC

d_gene: TRBD2
j_gene: TRBJ2-7
v_gene: TRBV7-8
CDR3aa: CASSLGGQASGGYEQYF
CDR3nt: TGTGCCAGCAGCTTAGGGGGCCAGGCTAGCGGGGGCTACGAGCAGTACTTC

d_gene: NA
j_gene: TRBJ2-2
v_gene: TRBV25-1
CDR3aa: CASSAGRGDGELFF
CDR3nt: TGTGCCAGCAGTGCAGGCAGGGGAGACGGGGAGCTGTTTTTT

d_gene: NA
j_gene: TRBJ2-7
v_gene: TRBV5-1
CDR3aa: CASTMAGKAGYEQYF
CDR3nt: TGCGCCAGCACCATGGCGGGGAAAGCTGGGTACGAGCAGTACTTC

d_gene: NA
j_gene: TRBJ1-2
v_gene: TRBV14
CDR3aa: CASSRPNGQRGYGYTF
CDR3nt: TGTGCCAGCAGCCGACCAAATGGACAGAGAGGCTATGGCTACACCTTC

d_gene: TRBD1
j_gene: TRBJ2-1
v_gene: TRBV4-1
CDR3aa: CASSQEWVRGQGSVNEQFF
CDR3nt: TGCGCCAGCAGCCAAGAATGGGTTAGGGGACAGGGGAGTGTCAATGAGCAGTTCTTC

d_gene: NA
j_gene: TRBJ1-2
v_gene: TRBV7-2
CDR3aa: CASSLDRVPNYGYTF
CDR3nt: TGTGCCAGCAGCTTAGACAGGGTCCCTAACTATGGCTACACCTTC

d_gene: TRBD1
j_gene: TRBJ1-6
v_gene: TRBV6-6
CDR3aa: CASSITGVATPLHF
CDR3nt: TGTGCCAGCAGTATCACAGGGGTTGCTACACCCCTCCACTTT

d_gene: NA
j_gene: TRBJ1-1
v_gene: TRBV30
CDR3aa: CAWTAGTPLNTEAFF
CDR3nt: TGTGCCTGGACCGCTGGGACACCTCTTAACACTGAAGCTTTCTTT

d_gene: TRBD1
j_gene: TRBJ2-7
v_gene: TRBV6-1
CDR3aa: CASSDQDRGPHEQYF
CDR3nt: TGTGCCAGCAGTGATCAGGACAGGGGGCCCCACGAGCAGTACTTC